The 13 T cell receptor beta chains below come from one sample, sequenced in a study of T cells in Graves' hyperthyroidism and ophthalmopathy. The investigators amplified TCR beta CDR3 regions from RNA transcripts. The TCR CDR3 was amplified in a first-round RT-PCR using the HTBI primer set. A single record per CDR3 protein comes from TCRdb applying MiXCR to the multiplex PCR reads. The table lists roughly 720,000 distinct CDR3 sequences, roughly 17% of them singletons. The specimen was blood. The receptors shown here come from a man aged 45 to 65 with Graves' hyperthyroidism.

This clonotype appeared many times. The chain is built from TRBV28 and TRBJ1-6, with a possible D match to TRBD1 (6 bases). Trimming stripped 1 base from V and 10 bases from J, with 8 bases between. Germline V gene data show CDR1 as MDHEN and CDR2 as SYDVKM. This CDR3 is 13 amino acids long. This CDR3 is CASSLLQGSPLHF. The DNA of the CDR3 is TGTGCCAGCAGTTTATTGCAGGGGTCACCCCTCCACTTT. Full variable domain (rest looked up from reference TRBV28 and TRBJ1-6): DVKVTQSSRYLVKRTGEKVFLECVQDMDHENMFWYRQDPGLGLRLIYFSYDVKMKEKGDIPEGYSVSREKKERFSLILESASTNQTSMYLCASSLLQGSPLHFGNGTRLTVT.

This clonotype was recorded a few times. CDR3 bases: TGTGCCAGCAGCCCCCGGGTTGGGGCGGTCACAGATACGCAGTATTTT. It codes for CASSPRVGAVTDTQYF. The chain recombines TRBV7-2 with TRBJ2-3, with D possibly matching TRBD1 (5 bases). Trimming took off 5 bases at V and 2 bases at J, with 17 bases between the two ends. The germline V gene has CDR1 SGHTA and CDR2 FQGNSA. CDR3 length: 16 residues.

As regards this clonotype: This may stem from a read error, because a much larger clone lies one nucleotide away. This chain joins TRBV27 and TRBJ1-3, with no clear D. Germline CDR1 is MNHEY and CDR2 is SMNVEV (reference sequence). V was cut by 4 bases and J by 0 bases, with 10 bases left in between. The CDR3 contains 15 residues. The CDR3 loop is CASSSYASSGNTIYF. The DNA for the CDR3 is TGTGCCAGCAGTTCATATGCGAGCTCTGGAAACACCATATATTTT.

This clonotype was seen a few times. The rearrangement uses TRBV24-1 and TRBJ2-2; D remains unclear. V lost 4 bases and J 4 bases, leaving 12 bases between the germline ends. The germline CDR1 and CDR2 sequences are KGHDR and SFDVKD. This CDR3 spans 15 amino acids. CDR3 nucleotides: TGTGCCACCAGTGACCCTGATGAAATCACCGGGGAGCTGTTTTTT. Its translation: CATSDPDEITGELFF.

This clonotype was seen many times. This chain joins TRBV4-1 and TRBJ2-5, with D unclear. Germline V gene sequence: CDR1 MGHRA, CDR2 YSYEKL. The CDR3 totals 15 residues. Trimming removed 1 base at V and 2 bases at J, with 11 bases between. The CDR3 is CASSQGAGPQETQYF. Written as DNA, the CDR3 is TGCGCCAGCAGCCAAGGGGCCGGCCCTCAAGAGACCCAGTACTTC.

Many counts were recorded for this clonotype. The genes are TRBV11-2 and TRBJ2-1; 9 bases fit TRBD2. Trimming cost V 3 bases and J 1 base; bases outside gene matches: 4. This CDR3 contains 16 residues. Germline V gives CDR1 SGHAT, CDR2 FQNNGV. CDR3 in DNA: TGTGCCAGCAGCTTCCCAGCGGGAGGATCCTACAATGAGCAGTTCTTC. Amino acid sequence: CASSFPAGGSYNEQFF.

Comments on this clonotype: One end of the junction is discordant with germline, which a read error may explain. The chain uses TRBV9 and TRBJ1-6; D may be TRBD1 (6 bases). From germline, CDR1 is SGDLS and CDR2 YYNGEE. This CDR3 has 15 amino acids. The CDR3, as DNA: TGTGCCAGCAGCGCGGGGGGCTCCAATAATTCACCCCTCCACTTT. This codes for CASSAGGSNNSPLHF.

This clonotype was counted at least ten times. The chain carries TRBV29-1 and TRBJ2-1; 7 bases match TRBD2. The CDR3 contains 12 residues. Germline V CDR1 and CDR2: SQVTM, ANQGSEA. The CDR3 DNA reads TGCAGGGGAGGGTATAGCTACAATGAGCAGTTCTTC. This translates into CRGGYSYNEQFF.

This clonotype was seen more than once but under ten times. The V gene is TRBV19, the J gene TRBJ2-7; tentative D call: TRBD1 (6 bases). The CDR3 contains 13 residues. The V end lost 4 bases, the J end lost 6 bases, and 13 bases lay between the germline ends. Germline values: CDR1 LNHDA, CDR2 SQIVND (reference sequence). CDR3 in amino acids: CASSRSGDSEQYF. The CDR3 DNA reads as TGTGCCAGTAGTAGGTCAGGGGATAGCGAGCAGTACTTC. The complete variable domain, with remaining parts taken from reference TRBV19 and TRBJ2-7, reads DGGITQSPKYLFRKEGQNVTLSCEQNLNHDAMYWYRQDPGQGLRLIYYSQIVNDFQKGDIAEGYSVSREKKESFPLTVTSAQKNPTAFYLCASSRSGDSEQYFGPGTRLTVT.

This clonotype was counted ten times or more. CDR3 sequence: CAWSRGTGYYEQYF. DNA for the CDR3: TGTGCCTGGAGTCGCGGGACAGGGTACTACGAGCAGTACTTC. The chain couples TRBV30 to TRBJ2-7; 9 positions agree with TRBD1. The CDR3 has 14 residues. Germline CDR1 GTSNPN, CDR2 SVGIG (reference sequence). With V trimmed by 2 bases and J by 3 bases, 5 bases remained unmatched.

This clonotype turned up a few times. This chain uses TRBV6-2 or TRBV6-3 with TRBJ2-1, with D possibly being TRBD2 (5 bases). Per the germline V gene, CDR1 is MNHEY and CDR2 is SVGEGT. V lost 6 bases and J 6 bases, leaving 15 bases between the germline ends. This CDR3 contains 14 residues. The CDR3 spells CASSRAETINEQFF. The CDR3 nucleotides read TGTGCCAGCAGCCGGGCCGAGACTATCAATGAGCAGTTCTTC.

The CDR3, as DNA: TGTGCCAGCAGCGTAGGAGGACTCACCAATGAGCAGTTCTTC. Amino acid sequence: CASSVGGLTNEQFF. This chain joins TRBV9 and TRBJ2-1; D is possibly TRBD2 (5 bases). CDR1 is SGDLS, CDR2 YYNGEE, per germline. Trimming pared 0 bases from V and 6 bases from J, leaving 10 bases between. The CDR3 runs 14 residues.

V usage is TRBV28 and J usage is TRBJ1-1; no reliable D call. V dropped 5 bases and J dropped 3 bases, with 13 bases sitting between them. CDR1 is MDHEN, CDR2 SYDVKM, per germline. The length of the CDR3 is 14 residues. The CDR3 is CASSPSYGDTEAFF. The CDR3 DNA reads as TGTGCCAGCAGTCCCTCTTACGGAGACACTGAAGCTTTCTTT.